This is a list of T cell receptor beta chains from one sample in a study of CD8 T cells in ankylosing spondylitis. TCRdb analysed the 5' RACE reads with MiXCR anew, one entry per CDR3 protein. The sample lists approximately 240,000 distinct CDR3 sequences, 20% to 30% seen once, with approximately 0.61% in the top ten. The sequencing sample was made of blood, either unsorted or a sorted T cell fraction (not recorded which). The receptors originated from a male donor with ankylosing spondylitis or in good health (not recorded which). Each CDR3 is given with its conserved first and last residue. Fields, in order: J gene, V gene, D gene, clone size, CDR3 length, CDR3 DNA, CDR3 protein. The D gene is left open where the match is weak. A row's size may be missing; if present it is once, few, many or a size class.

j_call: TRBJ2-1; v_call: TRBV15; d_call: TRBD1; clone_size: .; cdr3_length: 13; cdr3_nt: TGTGCCACCAGCCGACAGGGAACCAATGAGCAGTTCTTC; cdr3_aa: CATSRQGTNEQFF
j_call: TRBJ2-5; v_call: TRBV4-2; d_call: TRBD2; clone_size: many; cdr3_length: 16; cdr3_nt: TGTGCCAGCAGCCAAGATACAGCGGGGGGTCAAGAGACCCAGTACTTC; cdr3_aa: CASSQDTAGGQETQYF
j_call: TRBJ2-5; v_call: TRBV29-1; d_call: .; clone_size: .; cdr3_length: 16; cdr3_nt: TGCAGCGTTGAACGACAAGGGTTCGGGTACCAAGAGACCCAGTACTTC; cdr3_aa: CSVERQGFGYQETQYF
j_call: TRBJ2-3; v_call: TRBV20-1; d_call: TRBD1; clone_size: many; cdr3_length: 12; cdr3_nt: TGCAGTGGGGACAGGGACCCCGATACGCAGTATTTT; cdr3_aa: CSGDRDPDTQYF
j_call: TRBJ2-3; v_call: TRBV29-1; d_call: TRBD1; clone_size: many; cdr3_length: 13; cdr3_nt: TGCAGCGTCTCGGACAGGGGAACAGATACGCAGTATTTT; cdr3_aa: CSVSDRGTDTQYF
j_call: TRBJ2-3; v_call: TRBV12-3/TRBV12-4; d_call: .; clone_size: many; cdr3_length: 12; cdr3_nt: TGTGCCAGCAGTTTCGGCGGAGATACGCAGTATTTT; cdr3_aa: CASSFGGDTQYF
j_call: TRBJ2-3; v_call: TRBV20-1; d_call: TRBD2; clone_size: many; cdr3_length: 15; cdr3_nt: TGCAGTGCTAGGTGGAGCGGGGGGGCGATAGATACGCAGTATTTT; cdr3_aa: CSARWSGGAIDTQYF
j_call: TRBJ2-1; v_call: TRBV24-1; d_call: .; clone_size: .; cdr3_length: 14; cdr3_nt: TGTGCCACCAGTGTCTCAGGGGCCTACAATGAGCAGTTCTTC; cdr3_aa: CATSVSGAYNEQFF
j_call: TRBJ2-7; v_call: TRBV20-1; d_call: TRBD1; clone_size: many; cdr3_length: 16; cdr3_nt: TGCAGTGCTAGAGTGTGGAGCGACAGGGGGTCCTACGAGCAGTACTTC; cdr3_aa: CSARVWSDRGSYEQYF
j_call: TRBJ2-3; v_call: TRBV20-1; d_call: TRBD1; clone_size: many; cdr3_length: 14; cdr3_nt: TGCAGTGCTCCCGACAGGGGAGGCACAGATACGCAGTATTTT; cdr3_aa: CSAPDRGGTDTQYF
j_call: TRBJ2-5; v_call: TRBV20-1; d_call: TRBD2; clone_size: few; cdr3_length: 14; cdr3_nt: TGCAGTGCTTTGGGACTAGCGGGCGGAGGGACCCAGTACTTC; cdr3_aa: CSALGLAGGGTQYF
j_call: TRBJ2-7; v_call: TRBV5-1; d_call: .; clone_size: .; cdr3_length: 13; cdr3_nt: TGCGCCAGCAGCTTGTCGGTCGCCTACGAGCAGTACTTC; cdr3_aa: CASSLSVAYEQYF
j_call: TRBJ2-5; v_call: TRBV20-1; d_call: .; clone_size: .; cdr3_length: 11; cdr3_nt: TGCAGTGCTAGAGATGGGGCGTTCGAGATATTC; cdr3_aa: CSARDGAFEIF
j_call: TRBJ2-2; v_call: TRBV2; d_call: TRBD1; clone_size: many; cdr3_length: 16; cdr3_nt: TGTGCCAGCAGGGGAACGACAGGGCCTTACACCGGGGAGCTGTTTTTT; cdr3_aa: CASRGTTGPYTGELFF
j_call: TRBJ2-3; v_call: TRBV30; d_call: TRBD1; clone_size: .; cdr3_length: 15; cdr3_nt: TGTGCCTGGAGCTCTCTGGACAGGCAAGGAGATACGCAGTATTTT; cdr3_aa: CAWSSLDRQGDTQYF
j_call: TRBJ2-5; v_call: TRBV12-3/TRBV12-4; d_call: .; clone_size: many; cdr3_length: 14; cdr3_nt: TGTGCCAGCAGTCCCAGTTCTAGTTTTGGGACCCAGTACTTC; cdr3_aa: CASSPSSSFGTQYF
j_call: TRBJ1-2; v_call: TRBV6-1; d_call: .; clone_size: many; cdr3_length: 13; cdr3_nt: TGTGCCATCGAGGACGGAGGGAACTATGGCTACACCTTC; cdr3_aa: CAIEDGGNYGYTF
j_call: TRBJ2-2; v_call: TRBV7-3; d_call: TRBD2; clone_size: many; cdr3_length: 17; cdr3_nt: TGTGCCAGCAGCCGCCTGGGCGGGGGGACTAACACCGGGGAGCTGTTTTTT; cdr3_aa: CASSRLGGGTNTGELFF
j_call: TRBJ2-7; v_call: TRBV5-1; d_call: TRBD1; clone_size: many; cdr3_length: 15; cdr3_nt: TGCGCCAGCAGCACCGGACAGGAGTTTAACTACGAGCAGTACTTC; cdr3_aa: CASSTGQEFNYEQYF
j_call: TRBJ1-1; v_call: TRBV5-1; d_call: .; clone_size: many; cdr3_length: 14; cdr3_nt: TGCGCCAGCAGCGGGGATTCAACGGACACTGAAGCTTTCTTT; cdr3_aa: CASSGDSTDTEAFF
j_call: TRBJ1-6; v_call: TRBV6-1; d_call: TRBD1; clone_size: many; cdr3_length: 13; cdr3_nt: TGTGCCAGCAGTCCCAGGGGGTACTCACCCCTCCACTTT; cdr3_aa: CASSPRGYSPLHF
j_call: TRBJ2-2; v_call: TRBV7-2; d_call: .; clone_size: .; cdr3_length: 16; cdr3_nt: TGTGCCACAGGAAACGGGCCTCAGTGGGTGAGCGGGGAGCTGTTTTTT; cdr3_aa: CATGNGPQWVSGELFF
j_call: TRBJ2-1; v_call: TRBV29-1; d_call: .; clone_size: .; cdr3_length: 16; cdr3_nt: TGCAGCGTTGAAGTAAGAGGGGGGGCGTCCTACAATGAGCAGTTCTTC; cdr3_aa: CSVEVRGGASYNEQFF
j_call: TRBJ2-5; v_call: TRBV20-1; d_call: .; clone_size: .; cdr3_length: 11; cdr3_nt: TGCAGTGCTAGTAACCGAGAGACCCAGTACTTC; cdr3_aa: CSASNRETQYF
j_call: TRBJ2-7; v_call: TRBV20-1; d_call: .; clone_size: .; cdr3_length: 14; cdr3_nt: TGCAGTGCTAGTTCGCGGCGGGGTTCCTACGAGCAGTACTTC; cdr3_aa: CSASSRRGSYEQYF
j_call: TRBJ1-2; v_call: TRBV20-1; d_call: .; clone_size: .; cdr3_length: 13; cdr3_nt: TGCAGTGCCCCGAAAGGGGGGGTGGGAGGCTACACCTTC; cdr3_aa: CSAPKGGVGGYTF
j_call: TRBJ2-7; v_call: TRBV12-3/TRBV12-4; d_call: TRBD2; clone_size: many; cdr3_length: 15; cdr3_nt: TGTGCCAGCAGTCCCCGGGGGGTAGGGGTCTACGAGCAGTACTTC; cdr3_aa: CASSPRGVGVYEQYF